The 23 T cell receptor beta chains below were found in one sample sequenced in a study of radiotherapy plus CTLA-4 blockade in lung cancer. This table comes from immunoSEQ multiplex PCR, and its TCRdb copy is limited to in-frame clones, with some not included. Of 60,000 or so clones listed, 70% to 85% are singletons. The material sequenced was peripheral blood, taken from a patient treated with radiotherapy plus ipilimumab. Every receptor here comes from a human donor with non-small cell lung cancer who had a partial response to radiotherapy plus ipilimumab.

This clone was found a few times. CDR3 loop: CASRFLDRTDEQYF. The DNA of the CDR3 is TGTGCCAGCAGATTCCTGGACAGGACGGATGAGCAGTACTTC. This chain connects TRBV6-1 to TRBJ2-7; 7 bases match TRBD1. This CDR3 contains 14 residues. Germline CDR1 is MNHNS and CDR2 is SASEGT. Trimming at V came to 6 bases and at J to 7 bases, leaving 12 bases not matched to a gene.

This clone has a handful of counts. The rearrangement joins TRBV4-1 to TRBJ1-6, with a tentative D call TRBD1 (6 bases). CDR3 length: 14 amino acids. Germline V gene sequence: CDR1 MGHRA, CDR2 YSYEKL. Trimming took 3 bases from V and 10 from J, leaving 13 bases between them. The CDR3 reads CASSQETGGSPLHF. CDR3 DNA: TGCGCCAGCAGCCAGGAGACAGGTGGGTCACCCCTCCACTTT.

The V and J genes are TRBV11-2 and TRBJ2-3; D uncertain. This CDR3 region has 15 residues. CDR1 and CDR2 from the germline V gene are SGHAT and FQNNGV. The V and J ends lost 7 bases and 0 bases respectively, with 14 bases between them. The CDR3, as DNA: TGTGCCAGCACCATTGGGCGCGTTAGCACAGATACGCAGTATTTT. It translates to CASTIGRVSTDTQYF.

This clone was counted between two and nine times. The rearrangement links TRBV4-2 to TRBJ1-2; 8 nucleotides line up with TRBD1. In germline, CDR1 is LGHNA, CDR2 YNFKEQ. V dropped 2 bases and J dropped 5; count of bases not matched to a gene: 7. The CDR3 length is 15 residues. CDR3 sequence (DNA): TGTGCCAGCAGCCAACTCGGACAGGGTGGGTATGGCTACACCTTC. It specifies CASSQLGQGGYGYTF.

The rearrangement joins TRBV6-5 to TRBJ1-4; D gene ambiguous. The CDR3 is made up of 15 amino acids. V was clipped by 8 bases and J by 8 bases, with 21 bases between them. Germline V gene sequence: CDR1 MNHEY, CDR2 SVGAGI. CDR3 sequence reads: CASSRWVQVGEKLFF. CDR3 nucleotides: TGTGCCAGCTCACGGTGGGTCCAGGTCGGAGAAAAACTGTTTTTT.

V gene TRBV5-1 combines with J gene TRBJ2-2; TRBD2 matches at 10 bases. With 7 bases clipped from V and 2 bases from J, the junction kept 2 bases outside the gene matches. CDR3 length: 14 residues. The V gene's germline CDR1 is SGHRS and CDR2 YFSETQ. CDR3 residues: CASRLAGNTGELFF. The CDR3 DNA reads as TGCGCCAGCCGACTAGCGGGTAACACCGGGGAGCTGTTTTTT.

The rearrangement links TRBV9 to TRBJ2-3; 10 nucleotides agree with TRBD1. V shed 3 bases and J 1 base; nucleotides not matched to a gene: 2. This CDR3 has 15 amino acids. The germline gives CDR1 SGDLS, CDR2 YYNGEE. CDR3 coding DNA: TGTGCCAGCAGCGATGGGACAGGGGGCACAGATACGCAGTATTTT. Protein: CASSDGTGGTDTQYF.

This clone was counted a few times. The chain employs TRBV28 and TRBJ1-1; 8 bases align to TRBD1. Germline CDR1 is MDHEN and CDR2 is SYDVKM. V shed 6 bases and J 4 bases; nucleotides not matched to a gene: 4. CDR3 length: 13 residues. Written as DNA, the CDR3 is TGTGCCAGCAGCCGAACAGGGGGCACTGAAGCTTTCTTT. It encodes CASSRTGGTEAFF.

CDR3: CASSRQGNTEAFF. CDR3 nucleotides: TGTGCCAGCTCGCGACAGGGAAACACTGAAGCTTTCTTT. V gene TRBV18 combines with J gene TRBJ1-1; 7 bases align to TRBD1. The trim removed 6 bases at V and 2 bases at J, leaving 3 bases unmatched. The CDR3 contains 13 residues. CDR1 is KGHSH and CDR2 is LQKENI in the germline V gene.

The chain employs TRBV19 and TRBJ1-5, with D tentatively TRBD1 (5 bases). Germline V gene lookup returns CDR1 LNHDA and CDR2 SQIVND (reference sequence). Trimming removed 10 bases at V and 4 bases at J, with 17 bases between. The CDR3 length is 14 residues. The CDR3 reads CATAGSGGNQPQHF. Written as DNA, the CDR3 is TGTGCCACGGCCGGTTCGGGGGGGAATCAGCCCCAGCATTTT.

The J gene is TRBJ2-2, the V gene TRBV27; 10 bases match TRBD1. V shed 4 bases, J shed 3 bases, and the junction held 5 bases outside the gene matches. Germline lookup yields CDR1 MNHEY and CDR2 SMNVEV (reference sequence). CDR3 length: 16 residues. This CDR3 reads CASSSPGQGHTGELFF. In DNA form, the CDR3 reads TGTGCCAGCAGTTCCCCGGGACAGGGGCACACCGGGGAGCTGTTTTTT.

Only a few counts were recorded for this clone. This CDR3 reads CASSLYSNTEAFF. The CDR3 region has the DNA TGCGCCAGCAGCCTTTACAGTAACACTGAAGCTTTCTTT. V usage is TRBV4-3 and J usage is TRBJ1-1; D is unclear. The germline V gene has CDR1 LGHNA and CDR2 YSLEER. V lost 4 bases and J lost 2, with 8 bases in between. The CDR3 totals 13 residues.

This clone was recorded once. The chain joins TRBV14 to TRBJ1-6; a possible D gene is TRBD1 (6 bases). The CDR3 has 16 residues. Trimming took off 4 bases at V and 5 bases at J, with 15 bases between the two ends. CDR1 SGHDN and CDR2 FVKESK come from the germline V gene. The CDR3 nucleotides are TGTGCCAGCAGCCGGGACGGGACAATAAATAATTCACCCCTCCACTTT. Translation gives CASSRDGTINNSPLHF. The whole variable domain, filled in from reference TRBV14 and TRBJ1-6, reads EAGVTQFPSHSVIEKGQTVTLRCDPISGHDNLYWYRRVMGKEIKFLLHFVKESKQDESGMPNNRFLAERTGGTYSTLKVQPAELEDSGVYFCASSRDGTINNSPLHFGNGTRLTVT.

The chain recombines TRBV5-1 with TRBJ2-5; tentatively, D is TRBD1 (6 bases). Trimming left V 5 bases short and J 2 bases short, with 10 bases between. CDR3 length equals 13 residues. CDR1 is SGHRS, CDR2 YFSETQ, per germline. In DNA form, the CDR3 reads TGCGCCAGCAGAACAGGGTTACAAGAGACCCAGTACTTC. It translates to CASRTGLQETQYF.

The V and J genes are TRBV7-9 and TRBJ1-1; TRBD1 matches 7 bases. Trimming at V came to 1 base and at J to 4 bases, leaving 3 bases not matched to a gene. Germline CDR1 and CDR2: SEHNR and FQNEAQ (reference sequence). This CDR3 spans 14 amino acids. CDR3 DNA sequence: TGTGCCAGCAGCTTAGGAGGACAGGCCACTGAAGCTTTCTTT. It encodes CASSLGGQATEAFF.

The chain couples TRBV4-3 to TRBJ2-5; 10 positions match TRBD1. The CDR3 loop spans 17 amino acids. Germline values: CDR1 LGHNA, CDR2 YSLEER. Trimming at V came to 3 bases and at J to 1 base, leaving 8 bases not matched to a gene. CDR3 DNA: TGCGCCAGCAGCCACCTCCTAGACAGGGGGCCCCAAGAGACCCAGTACTTC. Its protein product is CASSHLLDRGPQETQYF.

V is TRBV5-4 and J is TRBJ1-5; 7 bases match TRBD1. This CDR3 has 15 amino acids. Germline V gene data show CDR1 as SGHNT and CDR2 as YYREEE (reference sequence). The junction had 5 bases not matched to a gene; V was cut back by 2 bases and J by 3 bases. The CDR3 DNA reads TGTGCCAGCAGCTTATCAGGGACAGCCAATCAGCCCCAGCATTTT. This codes for CASSLSGTANQPQHF.

This clone was detected a few times. The chain recombines TRBV7-2 with TRBJ1-1; D might be TRBD1 (6 bases). V was trimmed by 3 bases and J by 1 base, leaving 6 bases between them. This CDR3 region has 13 residues. The germline CDR1 and CDR2 sequences are SGHTA and FQGNSA. CDR3 residues: CASSLDRNTEAFF. CDR3 nucleotide sequence: TGTGCCAGCAGCTTGGACAGGAACACTGAAGCTTTCTTT.

The V and J genes are TRBV7-3 and TRBJ2-5; 12 bases agree with TRBD2. V lost 5 bases to trimming and J lost 5 bases; unmatched junction nucleotides: 6. CDR3 length equals 15 residues. Germline assignment: CDR1 SGHTA and CDR2 FQGTGA. The CDR3 DNA reads as TGTGCCAGCAGCCCAACTAGCGGGGGGTTGGAGACCCAGTACTTC. Encoded protein: CASSPTSGGLETQYF. The complete variable domain, with remaining parts taken from reference TRBV7-3 and TRBJ2-5, reads GAGVSQTPSNKVTEKGKYVELRCDPISGHTALYWYRQSLGQGPEFLIYFQGTGAADDSGLPNDRFFAVRPEGSVSTLKIQRTERGDSAVYLCASSPTSGGLETQYFGPGTRLLVL.

This clone was seen only a few times. Sequence at one end of the junction differs from germline and may be a read error. DNA for the CDR3: TGTGCCTGGAGTTACAGGGGACAGCACAGATACGCAGTATTT. Translated, it gives CAWSYRGQHRYAVF. The chain has TRBV30 and TRBJ2-3; TRBD1 matches at 7 bases. The CDR3 runs 14 residues. Looked up from germline, CDR1 is GTSNPN and CDR2 is SVGIG (reference sequence).

This chain joins TRBV7-9 and TRBJ1-2, with 8 bases that match TRBD1. Germline V lookup: CDR1 SEHNR, CDR2 FQNEAQ (reference sequence). V lost 5 bases, J lost 3 bases, and 8 bases stayed unmatched. The length of the CDR3 is 15 residues. The CDR3 sequence is CASSKGRGRDYGYTF. The CDR3 DNA sequence: TGTGCCAGCAGCAAAGGCAGGGGGCGCGACTATGGCTACACCTTC.

This clone came up once. The rearrangement joins TRBV12-5 to TRBJ2-7; weak D call: TRBD1 (6 bases). V lost 4 bases and J lost 7, with 14 bases in between. Per germline, CDR1 LGHNT and CDR2 FRNRAP. This CDR3 spans 13 amino acids. DNA for the CDR3: TGTGCTAGTGGTTCGGACAGATCCCGGGAGCAGTACTTC. This sequence encodes CASGSDRSREQYF.

The gene calls are TRBV5-6 and TRBJ1-1; possibly TRBD1 for D (5 bases). V was clipped by 1 base and J by 1 base, with 14 bases between them. There are 16 residues in the CDR3. Germline CDR1 reads SGHDT; CDR2 reads YYEEEE. The CDR3 sequence: CASSLNYRSENTEAFF. For the CDR3, the DNA is TGTGCCAGCAGCTTGAATTACAGGTCGGAGAACACTGAAGCTTTCTTT.